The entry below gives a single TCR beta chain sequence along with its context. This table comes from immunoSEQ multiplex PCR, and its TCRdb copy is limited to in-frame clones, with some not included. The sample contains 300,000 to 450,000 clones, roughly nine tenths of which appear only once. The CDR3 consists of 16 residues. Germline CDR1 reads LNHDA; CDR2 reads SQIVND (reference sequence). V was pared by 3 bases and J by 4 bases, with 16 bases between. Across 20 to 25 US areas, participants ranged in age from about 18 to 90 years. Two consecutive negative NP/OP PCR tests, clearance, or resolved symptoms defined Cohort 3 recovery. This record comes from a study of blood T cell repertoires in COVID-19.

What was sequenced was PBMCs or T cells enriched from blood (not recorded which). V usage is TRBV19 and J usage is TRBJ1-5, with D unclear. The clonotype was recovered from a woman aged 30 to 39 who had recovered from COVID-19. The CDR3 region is CASSINPLKTNQPQHF. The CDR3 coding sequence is TGTGCCAGTAGTATCAACCCACTCAAGACAAATCAGCCCCAGCATTTT.